The 22 T cell receptor beta chains below come from one sample, sequenced in a study of T cells in Graves' hyperthyroidism and ophthalmopathy (dated by TCRdb to between 2018 and 2020). Receptor amplification or capture employed multiplex PCR. These reads were obtained on an Illumina HiSeq 2000. The TCR beta CDR3 regions were amplified from RNA transcripts. The first round of RT-PCR for the TCR CDR3 was performed with the HTBI primer set and the Qiagen OneStep RT-PCR kit. TCRdb reworked the public reads: Q25 trimming with fastp, MiXCR clone assembly, productive beta chains retained. CDR3 protein sequences are deduplicated, and each keeps its most common genes and DNA. The sample contains nearly 750,000 distinct CDR3 sequences, 35% of them found a single time. The leading ten clones occupy around 32% of the sample. Source material: blood. These TCRs come from a woman aged 40 to 50 with Graves' hyperthyroidism.

This clonotype was seen ten or more times. The CDR3 loop is CASSQGRPTYEQYF. The CDR3 region has the DNA TGTGCCAGCAGCCAGGGACGCCCGACCTACGAGCAGTACTTC. The chain has TRBV7-2 and TRBJ2-7, with D possibly being TRBD1 or TRBD2 (5 bases each). The CDR3 is made up of 14 amino acids. Germline V gives CDR1 SGHTA, CDR2 FQGNSA. V shed 5 bases and J shed 2 bases, with 13 bases lying between them.

This clonotype has ten or more counts. The chain has TRBV7-2 and TRBJ1-1, with D perhaps matching TRBD1 (5 bases). In germline, CDR1 is SGHTA, CDR2 FQGNSA. Trimming took off 0 bases at V and 5 bases at J, with 13 bases between the two ends. The CDR3 has 15 residues. Here the CDR3 DNA reads TGTGCCAGCAGCTTAGCGTGGGCTGGGGGAACTGAAGCTTTCTTT. This translates into CASSLAWAGGTEAFF.

This clonotype was observed a few times. The chain joins TRBV10-3 to TRBJ1-6; a possible D gene is TRBD1 (6 bases). V lost 4 bases and J lost 6, with 13 bases in between. Germline-derived CDR1 and CDR2 are ENHRY and SYGVKD. The CDR3 is 15 amino acids. CDR3 protein: CAISGAGARNSPLHF. The CDR3 DNA follows: TGTGCCATCAGTGGGGCAGGGGCTCGTAATTCACCCCTCCACTTT.

The rearrangement uses TRBV6-1 and TRBJ1-5, with D possibly being TRBD1 (6 bases). V lost 3 bases to trimming and J lost 0 bases, with 12 bases between them. The CDR3 spans 16 residues. CDR1 is MNHNS and CDR2 is SASEGT in the germline V gene. The CDR3 sequence: CASSDYRAGSNQPQHF. The DNA for the CDR3 is TGTGCCAGCAGTGACTACAGGGCGGGTAGCAATCAGCCCCAGCATTTT.

The CDR3 nucleotides are TGTGCCAGCAGCCAGGGATTCTCTGGAAACACCATATATTTT. It specifies CASSQGFSGNTIYF. The chain links TRBV12-3 or TRBV12-4 to TRBJ1-3; D may be TRBD1 (5 bases). The CDR3 is made up of 14 amino acids. V was trimmed by 6 bases and J by 0 bases, leaving 9 bases between them.

This clonotype was detected ten times or more. The chain combines TRBV24-1 with TRBJ1-3; 7 bases align to TRBD1. CDR1 and CDR2 (germline): KGHDR, SFDVKD. The CDR3 extends over 13 amino acids. J gave up 0 bases and V 9 bases, and 1 base lay outside the gene matches. CDR3 residues: CATRDSSGNTIYF. The CDR3 DNA sequence: TGTGCCACCCGGGACAGCTCTGGAAACACCATATATTTT.

The V gene is TRBV7-2, the J gene TRBJ1-5, with unresolved D. The ends were cut back, 0 bases at V and 3 bases at J, with 15 bases in the middle. Germline lookup yields CDR1 SGHTA and CDR2 FQGNSA. The CDR3 totals 17 residues. The CDR3 region has the DNA TGTGCCAGCAGCTTAGCAAGTCACTGGGATTTCAATCAGCCCCAGCATTTT. As protein: CASSLASHWDFNQPQHF.

This clonotype has a handful of counts. This chain joins TRBV2 and TRBJ2-7, with 7 nucleotides matching TRBD1. The J call is in doubt because the DNA end fits TRBJ2-1 better. This CDR3 is built from 11 residues. Germline CDR1 reads SNHLY; CDR2 reads FYNNEI. In DNA, the CDR3 is TGTGCCAGCAGGACAGGGCTGGAGCAGTTCTTC. This codes for CASRTGLEQFF.

The chain links TRBV20-1 to TRBJ1-3, with D maybe TRBD1 (6 bases). Per the germline V gene, CDR1 is DFQATT and CDR2 is SNEGSKA (reference sequence). Trimming shortened V by 2 bases and J by 5 bases, and 16 bases separated the two germline ends. CDR3 length equals 15 residues. In nucleotides, the CDR3 is TGCAGTGCTAGACTGAGGGGGGAATTCAGAAACACCATATATTTT. This codes for CSARLRGEFRNTIYF.

Concerning this clonotype: A junction end diverges from the germline sequence, so it may reflect a read error. V is TRBV5-4 and J is TRBJ1-2, with 8 nucleotides matching TRBD1. The CDR3 length is 17 residues. The V gene's germline CDR1 is SGHNT and CDR2 YYREEE (reference sequence). CDR3 loop: CAGSAPGQASLSYGYTF. DNA of the CDR3: TGTGCCGGCAGCGCTCCGGGACAGGCCTCCCTTAGCTATGGCTACACCTTC.

This clonotype was observed at least ten times. The CDR3 bases are TGTGCCAGTTTTACCGACAGGGGGCTCGGCACCTTC. This sequence encodes CASFTDRGLGTF. This rearrangement joins TRBV10-3 to TRBJ1-2, with TRBD1 identical over 10 bases. This CDR3 has 12 amino acids. In germline, CDR1 is ENHRY, CDR2 SYGVKD. Losses at the gene ends were 10 bases for V and 13 bases for J; bases not matched to a gene: 12.

On this clonotype itself: This may be a read error: a much more frequent sequence differs by one nucleotide. The rearrangement links TRBV10-3 to TRBJ2-5, with 8 positions matching TRBD2. This CDR3 comprises 14 residues. Per the germline V gene, CDR1 is ENHRY and CDR2 is SYGVKD. V was pared by 8 bases and J by 3 bases, with 8 bases of the junction left unmatched. The CDR3 DNA follows: TGTGCCATCTCCCAGTGGCGGGGGGAAGAGACCCAGTACTTC. Translation gives CAISQWRGEETQYF.

V and J are TRBV30 and TRBJ2-7; unclear D gene. V gave up 1 base and J gave up 2 bases, with 6 bases separating them. This CDR3 is built from 12 residues. Germline CDR1 is GTSNPN and CDR2 is SVGIG (reference sequence). Written as DNA, the CDR3 is TGTGCCTGGAGTGAAGGGACCTACGAGCAGTACTTC. Translation gives CAWSEGTYEQYF.

In this sample, this clonotype turned up many times. The chain recombines TRBV7-9 with TRBJ1-6, with 8 bases aligning to TRBD1. Germline V gives CDR1 SEHNR, CDR2 FQNEAQ (reference sequence). This CDR3 has 15 amino acids. The V and J ends lost 4 bases and 13 bases, in that order; junction bases with no gene match: 12. CDR3 residues: CASSSRDRSSPPLHF. CDR3 sequence (DNA): TGTGCCAGCAGCTCCCGGGACAGGAGTTCTCCCCCCCTCCACTTT.

This clonotype was observed many times. One end of the junction is discordant with germline, which a read error may explain. This CDR3 reads CSVEAEKGFFGANVLTF. The DNA for the CDR3 is TGCAGCGTAGAAGCGGAGAAAGGTTTCTTTGGGGCCAACGTCCTGACTTTC. This chain uses TRBV29-1 with TRBJ2-6, with D perhaps matching TRBD2 (5 bases). Germline CDR1 and CDR2: SQVTM and ANQGSEA. This CDR3 comprises 17 residues.

The rearrangement joins TRBV5-1 to TRBJ2-7, with 9 bases aligning to TRBD1. With 4 bases clipped from V and 6 bases from J, the junction kept 11 bases outside the gene matches. The CDR3 is 15 amino acids. Germline lookup yields CDR1 SGHRS and CDR2 YFSETQ. The CDR3 nucleotides are TGCGCCAGCAGCAACACCCGGGACAGGGCGTCCGAGCAGTACTTC. Its protein product is CASSNTRDRASEQYF.

The J gene is TRBJ1-6, the V gene TRBV4-3; TRBD1 might be the D (5 bases). Trimming left V 0 bases short and J 8 bases short, with 14 bases between. This CDR3 comprises 16 residues. Germline CDR1 is LGHNA and CDR2 is YSLEER. The CDR3 loop reads CASSQDPAPGYSPLHF. The CDR3 DNA reads as TGCGCCAGCAGCCAAGATCCTGCGCCAGGGTATTCACCCCTCCACTTT.

Points on this clonotype: This may be a read error: a much more frequent sequence differs by one nucleotide. V gene TRBV10-3 combines with J gene TRBJ1-2; D possibly corresponds to TRBD1 (5 bases). There are 13 residues in the CDR3. CDR1 is ENHRY, CDR2 SYGVKD, per germline. The V end lost 3 bases, the J end lost 7 bases, and 12 bases lay between the germline ends. The CDR3 DNA is TGTGCCATCAGTGAACTGGTGGGACTTGGCTACACCTTC. Translation gives CAISELVGLGYTF.

This clonotype came up a few times. The CDR3 sequence is CASTYSDSNQPQHF. The CDR3 region has the DNA TGTGCCAGCACCTATAGTGATAGCAATCAGCCCCAGCATTTT. The rearrangement uses TRBV12-3 or TRBV12-4 and TRBJ1-5; D ambiguous. The CDR3 sequence is 14 residues long. Trimming pared 7 bases from V and 0 bases from J, leaving 10 bases between.

The V call is TRBV20-1, the J call TRBJ2-3; the D call may be TRBD1 or TRBD2 (6 bases each). Deletions cut 1 base from V and 4 bases from J, with 12 bases between. CDR1 and CDR2 from the germline V gene are DFQATT and SNEGSKA (reference sequence). The CDR3 extends over 14 amino acids. The CDR3 loop reads CSARVERGADTQYF. CDR3 DNA: TGCAGTGCTAGAGTTGAGAGGGGGGCAGATACGCAGTATTTT.

Turning to this clonotype: Being one base from a much bigger clone, this may be a read error. CDR3 sequence (DNA): TGTGCCAGCAGCTTAGTCGGGGGTAGCAATCAGCCCCAGCATTTT. As protein: CASSLVGGSNQPQHF. The rearrangement joins TRBV7-2 to TRBJ1-5, with a possible D match to TRBD1 (5 bases). Germline loops: CDR1 SGHTA, CDR2 FQGNSA. Trimming left V 1 base short and J 0 bases short, with 7 bases between. CDR3 length: 15 residues.

V and J are TRBV7-3 and TRBJ1-5; a possible D gene is TRBD2 (6 bases). The J call may be wrong; the DNA end is better matched by TRBJ2-3. The CDR3 runs to 15 residues. Looked up from germline, CDR1 is SGHTA and CDR2 is FQGTGA. This CDR3 reads CASSLNGGLTDTQYF. CDR3 nucleotide sequence: TGTGCCAGCAGCTTAAACGGGGGACTCACAGATACGCAGTATTTT.